Detailed here is one T cell receptor beta chain. Its target is unknown. The data stem from a study of post-analysis software for immune sequencing data. Overall study context: Relapsing-remitting, secondary progressive and progressive-relapsing multiple sclerosis were all included among the disease courses. The study's findings and limits: The study found significantly lower normalized Chao1 diversity in multiple sclerosis patients than in controls. In patients, 4 to 6 TRBV segments were more frequent than in controls, with TRBV5-6, TRBV5-1 and TRBV20-1 among them.

The TCR beta cDNA libraries carried unique molecular identifiers. Input amounts of roughly 0.85 to 10 million T cells were used. These gave 500,000 or so cDNA molecules, so each molecule approximated one T cell. TCRdb processed the PCR reads anew with MiXCR; each CDR3 protein has one entry. The sample contains 750,000 to 950,000 distinct CDR3 sequences, approximately 53% of which appear only once. Germline CDR1 reads MNHNY; CDR2 reads SVGAGI (reference sequence). The CDR3 sequence is 14 residues long. Trimming cost V 2 bases and J 4 bases, with 11 bases left between them. This chain uses TRBV6-6 with TRBJ1-1; possible D gene TRBD1, 6 bases. Specimen: blood. The source is a girl aged 10-17 years with multiple sclerosis. The CDR3 loop reads CASSYGQGSTEAFF. The CDR3 region has the DNA TGTGCCAGCAGTTACGGCCAGGGGAGCACTGAAGCTTTCTTT.